This passage covers 23 T cell receptor beta chains from one sample sequenced in a study of CD8+CD57+ T cells in acquired aplastic anemia. In patients chosen for sequencing, flow cytometry had shown CD8+CD57+ cell expansion. Genomic DNA constituted the template upon which TCR beta VDJ and CDR3 profiling was performed. One entry per CDR3 protein results from TCRdb running MiXCR on the reads. The table includes about 98,000 distinct CDR3 sequences, 55% to 80% detected once. Material: sorted CD4+, CD8+, or CD8+CD57+ T cells (not recorded which) from PBMCs. Receptors were obtained from a human donor with aplastic anemia.

This clonotype was seen more than once but under ten times. The chain joins TRBV7-6 to TRBJ2-5; D gene uncertain. Germline CDR1 is SGHVS and CDR2 is FNYEAQ. The germline V and J ends were trimmed by 0 bases and 5 bases, with 7 bases remaining between them. This CDR3 has 13 residues. DNA for the CDR3: TGTGCCAGCAGCTTAGCGTCGACGGAGACCCAGTACTTC. As protein: CASSLASTETQYF.

The chain has TRBV19 and TRBJ1-6; TRBD1 aligns across 7 bases. Germline-derived CDR1 and CDR2 are LNHDA and SQIVND (reference sequence). CDR3 length: 14 residues. J lost 7 bases, V lost 4 bases, and 4 bases had no gene match. The CDR3 nucleotides read TGTGCCAGTAGTAGGGACAGAGAAAATTCACCCCTCCACTTT. Its translation: CASSRDRENSPLHF. Based on the CDR3 plus reference TRBV19 and TRBJ1-6, the full variable domain is DGGITQSPKYLFRKEGQNVTLSCEQNLNHDAMYWYRQDPGQGLRLIYYSQIVNDFQKGDIAEGYSVSREKKESFPLTVTSAQKNPTAFYLCASSRDRENSPLHFGNGTRLTVT.

This clonotype was seen a handful of times. The chain carries TRBV19 and TRBJ1-1, with D uncertain. Germline CDR1 LNHDA, CDR2 SQIVND (reference sequence). CDR3 length: 11 residues. Trimming shortened V by 6 bases and J by 7 bases, and 9 bases separated the two germline ends. CDR3 residues: CASSRQSEAFF. The CDR3 coding sequence is TGTGCCAGTAGCCGCCAGAGTGAAGCTTTCTTT. The complete variable domain, with remaining parts taken from reference TRBV19 and TRBJ1-1, reads DGGITQSPKYLFRKEGQNVTLSCEQNLNHDAMYWYRQDPGQGLRLIYYSQIVNDFQKGDIAEGYSVSREKKESFPLTVTSAQKNPTAFYLCASSRQSEAFFGQGTRLTVV.

The V and J genes are TRBV20-1 and TRBJ1-1; no clear D. The CDR3 runs 14 residues. The V gene lost 6 bases and the J gene lost 0 bases, with 14 bases spanning the gap. Germline V gene sequence: CDR1 DFQATT, CDR2 SNEGSKA (reference sequence). As DNA, the CDR3 is TGCAGTGCCAATCCCCGGGTGGTGAACACTGAAGCTTTCTTT. This encodes CSANPRVVNTEAFF.

This clonotype was found many times. The V call is TRBV4-1, the J call TRBJ2-5, with 10 bases lining up with TRBD2. The V gene's germline CDR1 is MGHRA and CDR2 YSYEKL. There are 18 residues in the CDR3. V was pared by 0 bases and J by 4 bases, with 11 bases of the junction left unmatched. The CDR3 DNA sequence: TGCGCCAGCAGCCAAGATGGATGGGGTAGCGGGGGGTCAGAGACCCAGTACTTC. Protein product: CASSQDGWGSGGSETQYF.

Turning to this clonotype: One end of the junction does not line up with germline, which may come from a read error. CDR3 DNA sequence: TGTGCCAGCAGCTCTCCAGGGGACAATGAGCAGCTCTTC. It codes for CASSSPGDNEQLF. The V gene is TRBV5-6, the J gene TRBJ2-1; the D gene is possibly TRBD1 (6 bases). The CDR3 covers 13 residues. Looked up from germline, CDR1 is SGHDT and CDR2 is YYEEEE.

The chain is built from TRBV10-1 and TRBJ2-1, with 11 positions matching TRBD2. The junction had 13 bases not matched to a gene; V was cut back by 7 bases and J by 8 bases. There are 16 residues in the CDR3. CDR1 and CDR2 (germline): WNHNN, SYGVQD (reference sequence). The CDR3 DNA reads as TGCGCCAGCACCGATAATAGCGGGGGGGCCATTGATGAGCAGTTCTTC. Encoded protein: CASTDNSGGAIDEQFF.

The CDR3 protein is CASSGTPEAFF. CDR3 nucleotides: TGCGCCAGCAGTGGAACTCCTGAAGCTTTCTTT. V is TRBV10-2 and J is TRBJ1-1; no definite D call. The V end was cut by 4 bases, the J end by 6 bases, with 6 bases between. Germline lookup yields CDR1 WSHSY and CDR2 SAAADI. The CDR3 spans 11 residues.

The chain recombines TRBV29-1 with TRBJ2-6, with D possibly matching TRBD2 (5 bases). V lost 3 bases and J 4 bases, leaving 16 bases between the germline ends. Germline lookup yields CDR1 SQVTM and CDR2 ANQGSEA. The CDR3 is made up of 16 amino acids. CDR3 DNA sequence: TGCAGCGTTGAGACGGACTCCCCGAGGGGGGCCAACGTCCTGACTTTC. Its translation: CSVETDSPRGANVLTF.

J is TRBJ1-1 and V is TRBV19; 8 bases are a match to TRBD1. The germline gives CDR1 LNHDA, CDR2 SQIVND (reference sequence). The CDR3 is made up of 14 amino acids. J gave up 1 base and V 9 bases, and 7 bases lay outside the gene matches. The DNA for the CDR3 is TGTGCCAGCAAACCCCAGGGGGCGAACACTGAAGCTTTCTTT. This gives the protein CASKPQGANTEAFF.

This CDR3 reads CASSVSGYYEQYF. The DNA of the CDR3 is TGTGCCAGCAGCGTTAGCGGTTACTACGAGCAGTACTTC. This rearrangement joins TRBV7-6 to TRBJ2-7; weak D call: TRBD2 (6 bases). V lost 5 bases and J lost 3, with 11 bases in between. The CDR3 runs 13 residues. CDR1 SGHVS and CDR2 FNYEAQ come from the germline V gene.

The J gene is TRBJ1-5, the V gene TRBV10-3; no firm D call. Trimming took 8 bases from V and 7 from J, leaving 18 bases between them. The CDR3 is 14 residues long. Germline CDR1 reads ENHRY; CDR2 reads SYGVKD. The CDR3 sequence: CAIGSTVSEQPQHF. CDR3 in DNA: TGTGCCATCGGATCCACAGTCTCCGAGCAGCCCCAGCATTTT.

The chain uses TRBV5-4 and TRBJ1-3; TRBD1 matches at 7 bases. The CDR3 spans 15 residues. Germline V gene data show CDR1 as SGHNT and CDR2 as YYREEE (reference sequence). The V segment lost 4 bases and the J segment 0 bases; nucleotides outside the gene matches: 4. In DNA, the CDR3 is TGTGCCAGCAGCCTGGGACAGCACTCTGGAAACACCATATATTTT. Protein: CASSLGQHSGNTIYF.

V gene TRBV7-9 combines with J gene TRBJ1-5; 9 nucleotides agree with TRBD1. Germline values: CDR1 SEHNR, CDR2 FQNEAQ (reference sequence). The CDR3 consists of 15 residues. With V trimmed by 5 bases and J by 6 bases, 8 bases remained unmatched. CDR3 residues: CASSDEQGAGQPQHF. In DNA form, the CDR3 reads TGTGCCAGCAGCGACGAACAGGGGGCAGGTCAGCCCCAGCATTTT.

The gene calls are TRBV7-8 and TRBJ1-2; 8 nucleotides agree with TRBD1. Germline lookup yields CDR1 SGHVS and CDR2 FQNEAQ. The J segment lost 5 bases and the V segment lost 1 base, leaving 0 bases of the junction unmatched. There are 13 residues in the CDR3. The CDR3 coding sequence is TGTGCCAGCAGCTTAGGGACAGGGTATGGCTACACCTTC. This sequence encodes CASSLGTGYGYTF.

The chain is built from TRBV7-6 and TRBJ2-7, with 7 bases matching TRBD1. The germline CDR1 and CDR2 sequences are SGHVS and FNYEAQ. This CDR3 comprises 14 residues. Trimming removed 2 bases from V and 5 bases from J; junction bases left unmatched: 6. The CDR3 nucleotides are TGTGCCAGCAGCTTAACCGGGACAGTTCACGAGCAGTACTTC. This sequence encodes CASSLTGTVHEQYF.

The chain carries TRBV20-1 and TRBJ2-3, with 7 bases lining up with TRBD2. CDR1 DFQATT and CDR2 SNEGSKA come from the germline V gene (reference sequence). Losses at the gene ends were 0 bases for V and 2 bases for J; bases not matched to a gene: 11. The CDR3 totals 17 residues. The DNA for the CDR3 is TGCAGTGCTAGAGATCGCGTAACTAGCGCCACCACAGATACGCAGTATTTT. Protein: CSARDRVTSATTDTQYF.

The chain links TRBV20-1 to TRBJ2-5; D is unresolved. The CDR3 is 13 residues long. The V gene's germline CDR1 is DFQATT and CDR2 SNEGSKA (reference sequence). Trimming took off 2 bases at V and 1 base at J, with 8 bases between the two ends. CDR3 coding DNA: TGCAGTGCTAGAATGCCAACCCAAGAGACCCAGTACTTC. It specifies CSARMPTQETQYF.

Note on this clonotype: A junction boundary mismatches the germline segment, possibly from a read error. V usage is TRBV5-1 and J usage is TRBJ1-6; D is ambiguous. CDR3 length equals 13 residues. CDR1 is SGHRS and CDR2 is YFSETQ in the germline V gene. The chain's CDR3 is CASSLAVNPPLHF. DNA for the CDR3: TGTGCCAGCAGCTTGGCCGTAAATCCACCCCTCCACTTT.

This chain uses TRBV19 with TRBJ1-1; D perhaps matches TRBD1 (6 bases). The CDR3 is made up of 15 amino acids. Trimming stripped 1 base from V and 4 bases from J, with 13 bases between. Germline V gene sequence: CDR1 LNHDA, CDR2 SQIVND (reference sequence). The CDR3 sequence is CASSIGSGASTEAFF. The CDR3 region has the DNA TGTGCCAGTAGTATAGGGTCGGGGGCGAGCACTGAAGCTTTCTTT.

This chain joins TRBV20-1 and TRBJ1-1; D gene ambiguous. Germline V lookup: CDR1 DFQATT, CDR2 SNEGSKA (reference sequence). Trimming left V 3 bases short and J 0 bases short, with 8 bases between. The CDR3 spans 13 residues. The CDR3 region has the DNA TGCAGTGCTAGTGGCACAGTGAACACTGAAGCTTTCTTT. This translates into CSASGTVNTEAFF.

This chain joins TRBV20-1 and TRBJ2-1; possible D gene TRBD2, 6 bases. This CDR3 region has 14 residues. Deletions cut 2 bases from V and 8 bases from J, with 16 bases between. Germline-derived CDR1 and CDR2 are DFQATT and SNEGSKA (reference sequence). The CDR3 region is CSARIPTRSHEQFF. In DNA, the CDR3 is TGCAGTGCTAGAATCCCGACTAGGTCCCATGAGCAGTTCTTC.

The chain links TRBV29-1 to TRBJ2-2, with D unclear. The CDR3 sequence is 13 residues long. V dropped 4 bases and J dropped 1 base, with 7 bases sitting between them. CDR1 and CDR2 (germline): SQVTM, ANQGSEA. CDR3 nucleotides: TGCAGCGTTGTAGTCAGGAACACCGGGGAGCTGTTTTTT. This encodes CSVVVRNTGELFF.